The 26 T cell receptor beta chains in this list originate from one sample, sequenced in a study of T cells after yellow fever vaccination. TCRdb used MiXCR to reprocess the 5' RACE reads, holding one entry per CDR3 protein. There are under 300,000 distinct CDR3 sequences in the sample; around 6.7% occur only once, and more than 0.85% lies in the top ten. The sample consisted of CD4+ T cells sorted from PBMCs, taken on the day of the yellow fever booster vaccination. The source is a man in his thirties or forties who received the YFV17D yellow fever vaccine.

This clonotype was recorded at least ten times. This chain uses TRBV7-8 with TRBJ2-3; D unclear. Germline assignment: CDR1 SGHVS and CDR2 FQNEAQ. Trimming shortened V by 0 bases and J by 2 bases, and 9 bases separated the two germline ends. The CDR3 covers 15 residues. CDR3 coding DNA: TGTGCCAGCAGCTTAGCTGCCAGAGACACAGATACGCAGTATTTT. Amino acids: CASSLAARDTDTQYF. Full variable domain (remainder filled in from reference TRBV7-8 and TRBJ2-3): GAGVSQSPRYKVAKRGQDVALRCDPISGHVSLFWYQQALGQGPEFLTYFQNEAQLDKSGLPSDRFFAERPEGSVSTLKIQRTQQEDSAVYLCASSLAARDTDTQYFGPGTRLTVL.

In this sample, this clonotype turned up a few times. The V call is TRBV20-1, the J call TRBJ2-7; D is possibly TRBD1 or TRBD2 (5 bases each). The CDR3 has 12 residues. V shed 6 bases and J shed 6 bases, with 15 bases lying between them. The germline V gene has CDR1 DFQATT and CDR2 SNEGSKA (reference sequence). CDR3 nucleotides: TGCAGTGCGCAGAGGGGCTACTCCGAGCAGTACTTC. Its protein is CSAQRGYSEQYF.

This clonotype turned up a few times. The rearrangement links TRBV11-2 to TRBJ2-3; 10 nucleotides align to TRBD2. The germline gives CDR1 SGHAT, CDR2 FQNNGV. The CDR3 runs to 19 residues. V lost 5 bases, J lost 2 bases, and 16 bases stayed unmatched. CDR3 loop: CASSHPGWLAGDTTDTQYF. DNA for the CDR3: TGTGCCAGCAGCCATCCAGGGTGGCTAGCGGGGGATACCACAGATACGCAGTATTTT.

This clonotype was observed a few times. The chain employs TRBV19 and TRBJ1-1; the D gene is possibly TRBD1 (6 bases). This CDR3 region has 14 residues. Trimming removed 5 bases at V and 5 bases at J, with 15 bases between. The V gene's germline CDR1 is LNHDA and CDR2 SQIVND (reference sequence). The CDR3 spells CASSEQGRYTEAFF. The CDR3 region has the DNA TGTGCCAGTAGTGAACAGGGACGGTATACTGAAGCTTTCTTT.

There are many counts of this clonotype. The chain joins TRBV20-1 to TRBJ2-1; weak D call: TRBD2 (6 bases). This CDR3 spans 14 amino acids. V was pared by 4 bases and J by 7 bases, with 17 bases between. The germline V gene has CDR1 DFQATT and CDR2 SNEGSKA (reference sequence). The CDR3 region is CSANPLSRGNEQFF. CDR3 nucleotide sequence: TGCAGTGCTAACCCGCTCAGCCGGGGGAATGAGCAGTTCTTC.

CDR3 sequence: CASSFLGGGEQYF. CDR3 nucleotides: TGTGCCAGCAGTTTCCTCGGGGGAGGCGAGCAGTACTTC. The chain is built from TRBV6-2 or TRBV6-3 and TRBJ2-7; possible D gene TRBD2, 6 bases. The CDR3 is 13 amino acids. Trimming removed 4 bases at V and 6 bases at J, with 13 bases between. Per germline, CDR1 MNHEY and CDR2 SVGEGT.

This chain links TRBV20-1 with TRBJ2-7, with 8 bases lining up with TRBD1. Germline assignment: CDR1 DFQATT and CDR2 SNEGSKA (reference sequence). The CDR3 has 16 residues. The V gene end was trimmed by 0 bases and the J gene end by 3 bases; junction bases not matched to a gene: 10. In nucleotides, the CDR3 is TGCAGTGCTAGAGATCATTCAGGGGGCAAAGTCTACGAGCAGTACTTC. This gives the protein CSARDHSGGKVYEQYF.

V and J are TRBV7-2 and TRBJ2-3, with unresolved D. The CDR3 length is 12 residues. V lost 0 bases and J lost 9, with 7 bases in between. The germline V gene encodes CDR1 SGHTA and CDR2 FQGNSA. CDR3 DNA: TGTGCCAGCAGCTTAGCGATGCGAACGCAGTATTTT. This encodes CASSLAMRTQYF.

This chain connects TRBV7-3 to TRBJ2-7; TRBD2 agrees at 13 bases. There are 15 residues in the CDR3. Per the germline V gene, CDR1 is SGHTA and CDR2 is FQGTGA. V gave up 8 bases and J gave up 6 bases; unmatched junction bases: 10. The CDR3 bases are TGTGCCAGCGCGCCAGGACTAGCGGGAGAGACCGAGCAGTACTTC. The encoded protein is CASAPGLAGETEQYF.

This clonotype was recorded a few times. This chain uses TRBV12-3 or TRBV12-4 with TRBJ2-5; 14 bases line up with TRBD2. V lost 6 bases to trimming and J lost 4 bases; unmatched junction nucleotides: 10. The CDR3 extends over 17 amino acids. The CDR3 nucleotides read TGTGCCAGCAGCCTCCCGGGACTAGCGGGAGCAGGAGAGACCCAGTACTTC. Translating it yields CASSLPGLAGAGETQYF.

In its sample, this clonotype was seen many times. The chain recombines TRBV29-1 with TRBJ2-3, with TRBD1 as a possible D gene (6 bases). V lost 0 bases, J lost 5 bases, and 21 bases lay in between. The CDR3 is 17 residues long. CDR1 is SQVTM, CDR2 ANQGSEA, per germline. The CDR3 protein is CSVEDSLGTRGGDTQYF. Written as DNA, the CDR3 is TGCAGCGTTGAAGACAGTCTCGGGACCCGAGGGGGAGATACGCAGTATTTT.

This chain uses TRBV24-1 with TRBJ2-3; D is possibly TRBD2 (6 bases). Germline V gene data show CDR1 as KGHDR and CDR2 as SFDVKD. Between the trimmed V and J ends, which lost 2 bases and 3 bases, there was a span of 14 bases. This CDR3 is built from 16 residues. The CDR3 protein is CATSDWRTTATDTQYF. The CDR3 region has the DNA TGTGCCACCAGTGATTGGAGGACTACGGCGACAGATACGCAGTATTTT.

There are many counts of this clonotype. The CDR3 here is CACGGTDTQYF. DNA of the CDR3: TGTGCCTGTGGGGGCACAGATACGCAGTATTTT. The chain recombines TRBV10-3 with TRBJ2-3; no firm D call. Germline CDR1 is ENHRY and CDR2 is SYGVKD. The CDR3 has 11 amino acids. V lost 11 bases to trimming and J lost 1 base, with 7 bases between them.

In this sample, this clonotype turned up a few times. This chain connects TRBV20-1 to TRBJ2-4; D uncertain. Trimming shortened V by 5 bases and J by 1 base, and 9 bases separated the two germline ends. The CDR3 length is 13 residues. Germline loops: CDR1 DFQATT, CDR2 SNEGSKA (reference sequence). The CDR3 DNA follows: TGCAGTGCTTCATATTTTGCCAAAAACATTCAGTACTTC. Amino acids: CSASYFAKNIQYF.

This clonotype was observed a handful of times. The chain joins TRBV27 to TRBJ1-6; tentatively, D is TRBD1 (5 bases). CDR1 is MNHEY, CDR2 SMNVEV, per germline (reference sequence). Trimming took off 3 bases at V and 17 bases at J, with 17 bases between the two ends. The CDR3 consists of 13 residues. The DNA for the CDR3 is TGTGCCAGCAGTTTCTCCGGGACGTCAAGCATCCACTTT. It encodes CASSFSGTSSIHF.

Many counts were recorded for this clonotype. The rearrangement joins TRBV20-1 to TRBJ2-1; D is unresolved. CDR3 size: 12 residues. CDR1 is DFQATT and CDR2 is SNEGSKA in the germline V gene (reference sequence). Trimming took 4 bases from V and 9 from J, leaving 13 bases between them. CDR3 region: CSATLWVSEQFF. The CDR3 DNA reads TGCAGTGCTACCCTCTGGGTGAGTGAGCAGTTCTTC.

This clonotype appeared many times. The CDR3 nucleotides read TGTGCCATCAAGCCCAGAGCATACAATGAGCAGTTCTTC. This sequence encodes CAIKPRAYNEQFF. The chain couples TRBV10-3 to TRBJ2-1; no reliable D call. Germline CDR1 and CDR2: ENHRY and SYGVKD. This CDR3 has 13 residues. The V gene lost 7 bases and the J gene lost 4 bases, with 11 bases spanning the gap.

The rearrangement joins TRBV5-4 to TRBJ2-3; 7 nucleotides agree with TRBD1. V shed 5 bases, J shed 4 bases, and the junction held 7 bases outside the gene matches. The CDR3 has 14 amino acids. The germline V gene has CDR1 SGHNT and CDR2 YYREEE (reference sequence). The CDR3 DNA follows: TGTGCCAGCAGGCGGGCCAGGGGGTCAGATACGCAGTATTTT. It encodes CASRRARGSDTQYF.

This clonotype was detected many times. The chain has TRBV3-1 and TRBJ2-6; D remains ambiguous. V was shortened by 4 bases and J by 3 bases, with 13 bases between the two germline ends. Germline V gene lookup returns CDR1 LGHDT and CDR2 YNNKEL (reference sequence). CDR3 size: 16 residues. CDR3 DNA sequence: TGTGCCAGCAGCCTTACAAAGGGTGGTGGGGCCAACGTCCTGACTTTC. Its translation: CASSLTKGGGANVLTF.

A single count supports this clonotype. A much more abundant neighbour one base away suggests this may be a read error. The rearrangement uses TRBV10-2 and TRBJ2-2, with D possibly being TRBD1 (7 bases). The CDR3 length is 14 residues. Germline V gene sequence: CDR1 WSHSY, CDR2 SAAADI. V was trimmed by 5 bases and J by 8 bases, leaving 15 bases between them. CDR3 in DNA: TGCGCCAGCAGTCCCTCAGGGGGGCAAGGGGAGCTGTTTTTT. As protein: CASSPSGGQGELFF.

This clonotype was recorded many times. This sequence joins TRBV7-2 and TRBJ2-2; TRBD2 matches 7 bases. The length of the CDR3 is 14 residues. CDR1 and CDR2 (germline): SGHTA, FQGNSA. Losses at the gene ends were 2 bases for V and 7 bases for J; bases not matched to a gene: 4. The chain's CDR3 is CASSLSGRVGELFF. The CDR3 DNA is TGTGCCAGCAGCTTATCGGGGAGGGTCGGGGAGCTGTTTTTT.

In its sample, this clonotype was seen many times. This chain uses TRBV5-1 with TRBJ2-7; D ambiguous. Trimming stripped 0 bases from V and 0 bases from J, with 10 bases between. This CDR3 is 15 amino acids long. Germline lookup yields CDR1 SGHRS and CDR2 YFSETQ. CDR3 coding DNA: TGCGCCAGCAGCTTGGGAGGCAGGAGCTCCTACGAGCAGTACTTC. Its translation is CASSLGGRSSYEQYF.

This chain links TRBV7-2 with TRBJ2-7; 8 bases line up with TRBD2. The trim removed 2 bases at V and 8 bases at J, leaving 11 bases unmatched. The CDR3 extends over 15 amino acids. Germline CDR1 and CDR2: SGHTA and FQGNSA. The CDR3 reads CASSLRERELGKQYF. In DNA form, the CDR3 reads TGTGCCAGCAGCTTACGGGAGCGGGAGTTAGGGAAGCAGTACTTC.

This clonotype was observed at least ten times. The rearrangement joins TRBV12-3 or TRBV12-4 to TRBJ2-7, with 8 bases aligning to TRBD2. The V segment lost 5 bases and the J segment 5 bases; nucleotides outside the gene matches: 8. This CDR3 region has 14 residues. In nucleotides, the CDR3 is TGTGCCAGCAGTATCTCTAGCGGGTTCCACGAGCAGTACTTC. Translated: CASSISSGFHEQYF.

This clonotype was found a few times. The chain employs TRBV5-1 and TRBJ1-1; D is unresolved. This CDR3 contains 13 residues. Per the germline V gene, CDR1 is SGHRS and CDR2 is YFSETQ. V lost 0 bases and J lost 5, with 8 bases in between. The CDR3 bases are TGCGCCAGCAGCTTGGTGGTTGAGACTGAAGCTTTCTTT. Encoded protein: CASSLVVETEAFF.

A few counts support this clonotype. The rearrangement links TRBV5-1 to TRBJ2-3; D perhaps matches TRBD2 (6 bases). Trimming shortened V by 0 bases and J by 1 base, and 15 bases separated the two germline ends. The CDR3 consists of 17 residues. CDR1 SGHRS and CDR2 YFSETQ come from the germline V gene. The DNA of the CDR3 is TGCGCCAGCAGCTTGGCCGGCGGGGTCGCTGGCACAGATACGCAGTATTTT. Protein: CASSLAGGVAGTDTQYF.